The 10 T cell receptor beta chains given below trace back to one sample, sequenced in a study of technical replicates of blood from several donors. This table comes from immunoSEQ multiplex PCR, and its TCRdb copy is limited to in-frame clones, with some not included. This repertoire shows tens of thousands of clones, 95% to 97% found once; its top ten account for roughly 0.3%. Input material: T cells isolated from PBMCs. Every receptor here comes from a human donor in good health.

This clone was recorded once. V gene TRBV20-1 combines with J gene TRBJ1-1; possible D gene TRBD1, 6 bases. This CDR3 is built from 10 residues. Looked up from germline, CDR1 is DFQATT and CDR2 is SNEGSKA (reference sequence). Trimming took 6 bases from V and 11 from J, leaving 13 bases between them. CDR3 DNA: TGCAGTGCCGGGGGGCTGGAGGCTTTCTTT. Translated, it gives CSAGGLEAFF.

The DNA for the CDR3 is TGTGCCAGCGGAGTGGGAGTCCAGCCCCAGCATTTT. This sequence encodes CASGVGVQPQHF. The chain employs TRBV27 and TRBJ1-5; D is undetermined. The CDR3 length is 12 residues. Trimming cost V 8 bases and J 7 bases, with 12 bases left between them. Germline V lookup: CDR1 MNHEY, CDR2 SMNVEV (reference sequence).

The chain joins TRBV5-6 to TRBJ1-1; D is perhaps TRBD1 (6 bases). Germline lookup yields CDR1 SGHDT and CDR2 YYEEEE. CDR3 size: 13 residues. V lost 7 bases and J 11 bases, leaving 21 bases between the germline ends. The CDR3 coding sequence is TGTGCCAGCGGCCGGGACATCGAATTTTGGGCTTTCTTT. It codes for CASGRDIEFWAFF.

V gene TRBV7-8 combines with J gene TRBJ1-2; D is ambiguous. In germline, CDR1 is SGHVS, CDR2 FQNEAQ. The CDR3 runs to 14 residues. The V and J ends lost 1 base and 0 bases respectively, with 6 bases between them. DNA for the CDR3: TGTGCCAGCAGCTTAGGTTTTACTAACTATGGCTACACCTTC. It yields the protein CASSLGFTNYGYTF. Complete variable domain (other parts from reference TRBV7-8 and TRBJ1-2): GAGVSQSPRYKVAKRGQDVALRCDPISGHVSLFWYQQALGQGPEFLTYFQNEAQLDKSGLPSDRFFAERPEGSVSTLKIQRTQQEDSAVYLCASSLGFTNYGYTFGSGTRLTVV.

The chain couples TRBV30 to TRBJ2-1; TRBD1 matches at 7 bases. This CDR3 region has 12 residues. CDR1 is GTSNPN and CDR2 is SVGIG in the germline V gene (reference sequence). V was pared by 4 bases and J by 16 bases, with 13 bases of the junction left unmatched. CDR3 DNA: TGTGCCTGGACAGGGGGTCAGTGGGGGAGTTTCTTC. The encoded protein is CAWTGGQWGSFF.

V and J are TRBV27 and TRBJ1-1, with D possibly matching TRBD1 (6 bases). Per the germline V gene, CDR1 is MNHEY and CDR2 is SMNVEV (reference sequence). CDR3 size: 16 residues. V lost 0 bases, J lost 4 bases, and 15 bases lay in between. The CDR3 protein is CASSLSWDTSRTEAFF. The DNA of the CDR3 is TGTGCCAGCAGTTTATCCTGGGACACCTCCCGCACTGAAGCTTTCTTT.

The sample holds one count of this clone. V usage is TRBV15 and J usage is TRBJ2-1; D ambiguous. Trimming stripped 0 bases from V and 5 bases from J, with 5 bases between. CDR3 length equals 13 residues. Germline CDR1 and CDR2: LNHNV and YYDKDF (reference sequence). The CDR3 bases are TGTGCCACCAGCAGAGAGGCAGACAATGAGCAGTTCTTC. Amino acids: CATSREADNEQFF.

This chain uses TRBV29-1 with TRBJ2-7; the D gene is possibly TRBD2 (6 bases). V was shortened by 5 bases and J by 4 bases, with 24 bases between the two germline ends. CDR3 length equals 16 residues. Germline CDR1 and CDR2: SQVTM and ANQGSEA. The CDR3 bases are TGCAGCGTTCAAGTGGGGGAGGAGACCCGGACATACGAGCAGTACTTC. This translates into CSVQVGEETRTYEQYF.

The chain has TRBV7-9 and TRBJ1-1; a weak D match, TRBD1 (5 bases). The CDR3 covers 13 residues. Trimming took 3 bases from V and 1 from J, leaving 6 bases between them. Germline-derived CDR1 and CDR2 are SEHNR and FQNEAQ (reference sequence). CDR3 amino acids: CASSLTENTEAFF. The CDR3 DNA sequence: TGTGCCAGCAGCTTGACAGAGAACACTGAAGCTTTCTTT.

The CDR3 nucleotides are TGTGCCAGCAGCCATACCTCCGGGACAGGGGGCACAGATACGCAGTATTTT. The encoded protein is CASSHTSGTGGTDTQYF. V usage is TRBV5-8 and J usage is TRBJ2-3, with 10 nucleotides matching TRBD1. V was pared by 4 bases and J by 1 base, with 9 bases of the junction left unmatched. Looked up from germline, CDR1 is SGHTS and CDR2 is YDEGEE. The CDR3 consists of 17 residues.